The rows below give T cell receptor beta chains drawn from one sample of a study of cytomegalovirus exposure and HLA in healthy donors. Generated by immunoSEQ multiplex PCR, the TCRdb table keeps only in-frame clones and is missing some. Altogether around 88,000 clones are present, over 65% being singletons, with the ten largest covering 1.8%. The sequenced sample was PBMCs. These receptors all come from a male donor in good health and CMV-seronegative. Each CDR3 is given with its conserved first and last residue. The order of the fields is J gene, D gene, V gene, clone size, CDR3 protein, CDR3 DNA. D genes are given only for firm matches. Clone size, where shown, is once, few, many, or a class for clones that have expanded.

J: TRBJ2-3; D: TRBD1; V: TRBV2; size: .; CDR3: CASSAGTGYTDTQYF; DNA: TGTGCCAGCAGTGCCGGGACAGGTTATACAGATACGCAGTATTTT
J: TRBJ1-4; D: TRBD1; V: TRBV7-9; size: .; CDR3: CASSSRGQGEKLFF; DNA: TGTGCCAGCAGCTCGAGGGGGCAGGGTGAAAAACTGTTTTTT
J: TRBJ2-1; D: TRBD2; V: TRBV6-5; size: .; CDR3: CASSSASGVSYNEQFF; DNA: TGTGCCAGCAGTTCCGCTAGCGGGGTCTCCTACAATGAGCAGTTCTTC
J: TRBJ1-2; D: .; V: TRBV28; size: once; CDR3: CASSFRPGGYGYTF; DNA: TGTGCCAGCAGTTTTCGTCCCGGCGGCTATGGCTACACCTTC
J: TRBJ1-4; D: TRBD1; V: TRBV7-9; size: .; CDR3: CASSLGQGYNEKLFF; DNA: TGTGCCAGCAGCTTGGGACAGGGTTATAATGAAAAACTGTTTTTT
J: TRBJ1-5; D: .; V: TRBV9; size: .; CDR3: CASTTGMVEHNQPQHF; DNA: TGTGCCAGCACAACAGGGATGGTGGAGCACAATCAGCCCCAGCATTTT
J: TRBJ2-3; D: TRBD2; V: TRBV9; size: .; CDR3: CASSVRLAGGADTQYF; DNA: TGTGCCAGCAGCGTTCGACTAGCGGGAGGGGCAGATACGCAGTATTTT
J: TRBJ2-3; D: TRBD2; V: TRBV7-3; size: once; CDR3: CASSRGGTDTQYF; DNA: TGTGCCAGCAGCCGCGGGGGGACAGATACGCAGTATTTT
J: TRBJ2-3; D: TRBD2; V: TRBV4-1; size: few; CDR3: CASSHPRGREGRDTQYF; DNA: TGCGCCAGCAGCCACCCCCGAGGGCGGGAGGGCAGGGATACGCAGTATTTT
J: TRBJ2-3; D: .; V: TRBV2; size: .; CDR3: CASSEDATLSRTDTQYF; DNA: TGTGCCAGCAGTGAAGATGCGACTCTCAGTCGCACAGATACGCAGTATTTT
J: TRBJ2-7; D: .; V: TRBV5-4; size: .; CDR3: CASSRRASARPTSEQYF; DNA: TGTGCCAGCAGCCGGAGGGCCTCTGCGCGCCCAACTAGCGAGCAGTACTTC
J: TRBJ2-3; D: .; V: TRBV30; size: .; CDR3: CAWSRTRTDTQYF; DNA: TGTGCCTGGAGTAGGACACGCACAGATACGCAGTATTTT
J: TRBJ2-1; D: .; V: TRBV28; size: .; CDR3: CASSSPGGPGPGFNEQFF; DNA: TGTGCCAGCAGCTCACCGGGCGGACCCGGTCCGGGGTTCAATGAGCAGTTCTTC
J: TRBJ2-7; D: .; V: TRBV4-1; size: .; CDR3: CASSQAGAIYEQYF; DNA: TGCGCCAGCAGCCAAGCGGGAGCCATCTACGAGCAGTACTTC
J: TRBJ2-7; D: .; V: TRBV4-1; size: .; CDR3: CASSQDTVEVSYEQYF; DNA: TGCGCCAGCAGCCAAGATACGGTAGAAGTCTCCTACGAGCAGTACTTC
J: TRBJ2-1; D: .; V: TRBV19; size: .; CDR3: CATRVGARDNEQFF; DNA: TGTGCCACACGCGTAGGAGCGAGAGACAATGAGCAGTTCTTC
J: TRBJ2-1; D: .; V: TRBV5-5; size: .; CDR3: CASTGGSSSYNEQFF; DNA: TGTGCCAGCACCGGCGGTTCGAGCTCCTACAATGAGCAGTTCTTC
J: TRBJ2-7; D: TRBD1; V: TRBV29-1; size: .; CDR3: CSFQTGKGDEQYF; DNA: TGCAGCTTTCAGACAGGGAAGGGCGACGAGCAGTACTTC
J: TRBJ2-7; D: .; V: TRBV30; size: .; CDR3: CAWSDSYEQYF; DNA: TGTGCCTGGAGTGACAGCTACGAGCAGTACTTC
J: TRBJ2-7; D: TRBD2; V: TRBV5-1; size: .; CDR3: CASSGTSVVEQYF; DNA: TGCGCCAGCAGTGGGACTAGCGTAGTCGAGCAGTACTTC
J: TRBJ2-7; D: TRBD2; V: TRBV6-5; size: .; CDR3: CASSYNAPGGPREQYF; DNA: TGTGCCAGCAGTTACAATGCCCCGGGAGGGCCGCGCGAGCAGTACTTC
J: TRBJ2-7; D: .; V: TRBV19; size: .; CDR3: CASSMKGLQGNKAYEQYF; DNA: TGTGCCAGTAGCATGAAGGGCCTCCAGGGGAATAAGGCCTACGAGCAGTACTTC
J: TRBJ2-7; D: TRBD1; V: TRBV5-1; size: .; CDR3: CASSSRQGDEQYF; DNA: TGCGCCAGCAGCTCGAGACAGGGGGACGAGCAGTACTTC